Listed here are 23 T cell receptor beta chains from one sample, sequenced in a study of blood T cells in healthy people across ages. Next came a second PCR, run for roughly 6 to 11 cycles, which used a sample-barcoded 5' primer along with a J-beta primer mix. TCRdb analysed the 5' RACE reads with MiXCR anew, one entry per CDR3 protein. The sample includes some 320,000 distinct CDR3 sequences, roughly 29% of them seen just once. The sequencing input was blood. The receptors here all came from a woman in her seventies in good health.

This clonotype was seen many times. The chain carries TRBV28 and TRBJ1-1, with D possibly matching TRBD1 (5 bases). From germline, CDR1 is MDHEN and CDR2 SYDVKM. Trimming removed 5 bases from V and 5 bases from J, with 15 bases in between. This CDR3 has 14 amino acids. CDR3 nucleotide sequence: TGTGCCAGCAGTCCCCCGCAGGGAGGAACTGAAGCTTTCTTT. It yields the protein CASSPPQGGTEAFF.

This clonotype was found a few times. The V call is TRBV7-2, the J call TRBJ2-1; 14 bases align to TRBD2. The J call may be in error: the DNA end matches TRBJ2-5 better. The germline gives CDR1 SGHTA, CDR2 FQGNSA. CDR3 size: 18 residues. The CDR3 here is CASSATSGRVLIPETQYF. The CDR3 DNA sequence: TGTGCCAGCAGCGCGACTAGCGGGAGGGTACTGATTCCGGAGACCCAGTACTTC.

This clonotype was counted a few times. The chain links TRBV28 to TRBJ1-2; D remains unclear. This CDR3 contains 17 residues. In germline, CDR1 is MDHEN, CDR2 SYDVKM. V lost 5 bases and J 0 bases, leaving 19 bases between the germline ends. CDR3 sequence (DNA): TGTGCCAGCAGTCCTAGCAGCGGACTGTCAGCTAACTATGGCTACACCTTC. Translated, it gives CASSPSSGLSANYGYTF.

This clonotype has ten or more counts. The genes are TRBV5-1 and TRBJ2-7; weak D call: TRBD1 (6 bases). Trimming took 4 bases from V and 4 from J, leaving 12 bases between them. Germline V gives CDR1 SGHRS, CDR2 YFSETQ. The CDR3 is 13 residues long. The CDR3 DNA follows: TGCGCCAGCAGCAGAGGACAGCAGTACGAGCAGTACTTC. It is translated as CASSRGQQYEQYF. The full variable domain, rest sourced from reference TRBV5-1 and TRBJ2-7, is KAGVTQTPRYLIKTRGQQVTLSCSPISGHRSVSWYQQTPGQGLQFLFEYFSETQRNKGNFPGRFSGRQFSNSRSEMNVSTLELGDSALYLCASSRGQQYEQYFGPGTRLTVT.

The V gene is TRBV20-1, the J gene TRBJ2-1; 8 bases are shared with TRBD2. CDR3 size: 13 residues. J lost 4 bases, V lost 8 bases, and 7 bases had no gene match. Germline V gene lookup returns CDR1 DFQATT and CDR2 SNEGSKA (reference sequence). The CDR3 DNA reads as TGCAGTCCAACTAGCGGCCTTTACAATGAGCAGTTCTTC. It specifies CSPTSGLYNEQFF.

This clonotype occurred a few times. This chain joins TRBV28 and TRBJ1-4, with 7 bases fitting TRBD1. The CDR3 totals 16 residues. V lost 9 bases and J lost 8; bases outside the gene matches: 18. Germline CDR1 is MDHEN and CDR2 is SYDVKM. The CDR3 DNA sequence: TGTGCCAGTAGGAACATGGCCGGGACAGAAGGAGAAAAACTGTTTTTT. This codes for CASRNMAGTEGEKLFF.

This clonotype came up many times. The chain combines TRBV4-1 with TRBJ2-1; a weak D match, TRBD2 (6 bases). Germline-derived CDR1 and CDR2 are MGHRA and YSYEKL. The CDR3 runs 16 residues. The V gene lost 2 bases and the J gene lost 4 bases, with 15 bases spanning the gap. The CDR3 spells CASSQSVDYGYNEQFF. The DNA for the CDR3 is TGCGCCAGCAGCCAATCAGTGGACTACGGGTACAATGAGCAGTTCTTC.

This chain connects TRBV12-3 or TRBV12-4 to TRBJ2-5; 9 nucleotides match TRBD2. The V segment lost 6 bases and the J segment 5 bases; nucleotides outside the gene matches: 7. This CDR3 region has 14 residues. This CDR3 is CASRIRAGGETQYF. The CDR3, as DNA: TGTGCCAGCAGAATTCGGGCGGGAGGGGAGACCCAGTACTTC.

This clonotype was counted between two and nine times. The CDR3 nucleotides read TGTGCCATAAGACACGGGGAGGCCTACGAGCAGTACTTC. This gives the protein CAIRHGEAYEQYF. The chain uses TRBV28 and TRBJ2-5; weak D call: TRBD2 (6 bases). The J call may be incorrect, as the DNA end agrees better with TRBJ2-7. Germline assignment: CDR1 MDHEN and CDR2 SYDVKM. The CDR3 is 13 amino acids.

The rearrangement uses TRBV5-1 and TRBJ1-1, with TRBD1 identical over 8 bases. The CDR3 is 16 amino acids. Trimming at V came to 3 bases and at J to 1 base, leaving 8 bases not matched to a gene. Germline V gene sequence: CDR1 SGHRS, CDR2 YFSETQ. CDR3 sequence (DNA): TGCGCCAGCAGCTCCCCTCCCGACAGGGGGAACACTGAAGCTTTCTTT. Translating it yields CASSSPPDRGNTEAFF. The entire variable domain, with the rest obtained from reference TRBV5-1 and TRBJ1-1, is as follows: KAGVTQTPRYLIKTRGQQVTLSCSPISGHRSVSWYQQTPGQGLQFLFEYFSETQRNKGNFPGRFSGRQFSNSRSEMNVSTLELGDSALYLCASSSPPDRGNTEAFFGQGTRLTVV.

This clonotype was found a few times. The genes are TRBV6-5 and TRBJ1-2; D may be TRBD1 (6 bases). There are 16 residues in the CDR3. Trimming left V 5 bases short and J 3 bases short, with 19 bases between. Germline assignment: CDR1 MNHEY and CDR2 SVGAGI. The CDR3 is CASSSGQTPADYGYTF. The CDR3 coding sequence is TGTGCCAGCAGTAGCGGACAGACCCCTGCTGACTATGGCTACACCTTC.

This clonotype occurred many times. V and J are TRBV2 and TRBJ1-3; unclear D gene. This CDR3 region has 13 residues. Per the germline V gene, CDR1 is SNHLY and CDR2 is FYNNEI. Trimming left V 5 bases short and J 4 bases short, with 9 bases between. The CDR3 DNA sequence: TGTGCCAGCAGTAAAAATACCGGAAACACCATATATTTT. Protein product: CASSKNTGNTIYF.

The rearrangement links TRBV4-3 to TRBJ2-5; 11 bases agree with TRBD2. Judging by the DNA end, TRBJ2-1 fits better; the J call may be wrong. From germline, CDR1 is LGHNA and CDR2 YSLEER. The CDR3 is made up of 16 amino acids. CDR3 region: CASSQDRTSGYNEQFF. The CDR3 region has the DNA TGCGCCAGCAGCCAAGATAGGACTAGCGGGTATAATGAGCAGTTCTTC.

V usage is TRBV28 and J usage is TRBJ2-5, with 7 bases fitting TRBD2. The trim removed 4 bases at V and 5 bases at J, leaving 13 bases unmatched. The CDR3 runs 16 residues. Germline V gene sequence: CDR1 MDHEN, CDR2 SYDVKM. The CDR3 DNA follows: TGTGCCAGCAGTTCTGGTGGGCGGGAGCCCCCTGAGACCCAGTACTTC. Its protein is CASSSGGREPPETQYF.

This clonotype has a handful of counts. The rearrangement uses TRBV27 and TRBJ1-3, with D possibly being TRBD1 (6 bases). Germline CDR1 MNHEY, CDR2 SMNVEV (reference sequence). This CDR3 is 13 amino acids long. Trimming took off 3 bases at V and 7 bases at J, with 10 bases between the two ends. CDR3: CASSFSQGNTIYF. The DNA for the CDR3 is TGTGCCAGCAGTTTTAGTCAGGGGAACACCATATATTTT.

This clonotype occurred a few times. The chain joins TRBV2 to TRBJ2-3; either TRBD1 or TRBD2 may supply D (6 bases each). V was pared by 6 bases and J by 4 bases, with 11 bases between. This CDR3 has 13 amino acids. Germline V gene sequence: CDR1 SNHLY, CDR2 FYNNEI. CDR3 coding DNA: TGTGCCAGCAGGGGAAGGGGGGCAGATACGCAGTATTTT. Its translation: CASRGRGADTQYF.

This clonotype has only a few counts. The CDR3 loop reads CSPGPPRNYGYTF. The CDR3, as DNA: TGCAGTCCCGGACCCCCTCGGAACTATGGCTACACCTTC. The chain carries TRBV20-1 and TRBJ1-2; D is undetermined. Trimming pared 8 bases from V and 2 bases from J, leaving 15 bases between. Germline lookup yields CDR1 DFQATT and CDR2 SNEGSKA (reference sequence). The CDR3 spans 13 residues.

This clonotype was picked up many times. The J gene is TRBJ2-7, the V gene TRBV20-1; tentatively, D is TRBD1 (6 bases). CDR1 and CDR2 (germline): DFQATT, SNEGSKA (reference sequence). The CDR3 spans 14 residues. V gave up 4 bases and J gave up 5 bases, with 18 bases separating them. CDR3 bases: TGCAGTGCTAACGCACAGGGTCCTGGGGACGAGCAGTACTTC. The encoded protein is CSANAQGPGDEQYF.

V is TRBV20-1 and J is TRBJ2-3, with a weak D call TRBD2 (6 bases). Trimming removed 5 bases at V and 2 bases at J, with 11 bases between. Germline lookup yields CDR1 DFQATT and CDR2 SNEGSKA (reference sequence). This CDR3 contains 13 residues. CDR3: CSAPGLNTDTQYF. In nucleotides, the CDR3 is TGCAGTGCTCCGGGACTTAACACAGATACGCAGTATTTT.

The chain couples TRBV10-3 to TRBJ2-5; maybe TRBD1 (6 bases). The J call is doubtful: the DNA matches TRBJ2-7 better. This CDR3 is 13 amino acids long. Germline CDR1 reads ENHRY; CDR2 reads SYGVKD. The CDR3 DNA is TGTGCCTCAGAACAGGGACCTACCTACGAGCAGTACTTC. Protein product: CASEQGPTYEQYF.

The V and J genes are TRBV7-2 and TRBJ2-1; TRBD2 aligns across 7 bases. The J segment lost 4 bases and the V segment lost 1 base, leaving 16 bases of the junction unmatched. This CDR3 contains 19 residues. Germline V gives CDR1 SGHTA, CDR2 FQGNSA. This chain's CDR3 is CASSLGPGRGGRGYNEQFF. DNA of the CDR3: TGTGCCAGCAGCTTAGGGCCGGGACGGGGCGGGAGAGGTTACAATGAGCAGTTCTTC.

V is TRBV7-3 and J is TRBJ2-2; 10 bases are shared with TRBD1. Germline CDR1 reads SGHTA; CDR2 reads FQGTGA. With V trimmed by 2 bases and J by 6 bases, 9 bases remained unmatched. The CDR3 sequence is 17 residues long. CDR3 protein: CASSLGTGALRAGELFF. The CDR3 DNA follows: TGTGCCAGCAGCTTAGGGACAGGGGCTTTACGCGCCGGGGAGCTGTTTTTT. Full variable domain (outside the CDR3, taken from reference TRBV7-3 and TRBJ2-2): GAGVSQTPSNKVTEKGKYVELRCDPISGHTALYWYRQSLGQGPEFLIYFQGTGAADDSGLPNDRFFAVRPEGSVSTLKIQRTERGDSAVYLCASSLGTGALRAGELFFGEGSRLTVL.

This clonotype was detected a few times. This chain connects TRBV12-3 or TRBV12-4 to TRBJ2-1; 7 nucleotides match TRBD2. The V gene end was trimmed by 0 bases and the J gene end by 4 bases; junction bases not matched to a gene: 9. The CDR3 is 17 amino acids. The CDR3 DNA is TGTGCCAGCAGTTTAGCCCGGGGCGGGAGTAGATACAATGAGCAGTTCTTC. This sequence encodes CASSLARGGSRYNEQFF.